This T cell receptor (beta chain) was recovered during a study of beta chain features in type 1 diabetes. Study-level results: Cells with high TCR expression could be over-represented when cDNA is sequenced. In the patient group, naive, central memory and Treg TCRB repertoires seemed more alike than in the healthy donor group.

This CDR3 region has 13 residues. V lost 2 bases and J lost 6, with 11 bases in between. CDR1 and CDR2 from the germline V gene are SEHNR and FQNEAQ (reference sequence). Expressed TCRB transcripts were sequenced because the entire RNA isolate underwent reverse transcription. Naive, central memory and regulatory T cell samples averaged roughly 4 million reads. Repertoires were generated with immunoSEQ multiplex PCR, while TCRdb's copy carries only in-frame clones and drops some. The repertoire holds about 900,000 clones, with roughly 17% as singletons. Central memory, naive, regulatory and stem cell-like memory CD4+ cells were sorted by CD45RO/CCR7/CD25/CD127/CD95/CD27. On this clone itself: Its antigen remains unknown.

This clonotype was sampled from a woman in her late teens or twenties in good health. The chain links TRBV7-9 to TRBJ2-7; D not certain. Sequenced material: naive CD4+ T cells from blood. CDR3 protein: CASSLIRESEQYF. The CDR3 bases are TGTGCCAGCAGCTTAATTAGGGAAAGCGAGCAGTACTTC.